The sample holds many counts of the clone carrying this T cell receptor (beta chain). This record belongs to a study of human T cells and chemical hapten exposure. V lost 9 bases to trimming and J lost 3 bases, with 15 bases between them. The CDR3 extends over 14 amino acids. Time point here: pre-sensitization, week 0. This sample's treatment: therapeutic diphenylcyclopropenone sensitization with weekly scalp DPC. TCRdb analysed the RACE reads with MiXCR anew, one entry per CDR3 protein. The data contain around 300,000 distinct CDR3 sequences, about 5% of them singletons. This sequence was found in a young woman with alopecia areata. Some clones in this sample may be carry-over from other donors' samples. The V gene is TRBV12-3 or TRBV12-4, the J gene TRBJ1-5; TRBD1 might be the D (6 bases). Sequencing used whole blood, obtained in connection with sensitization to the hapten diphenylcyclopropenone (DPC). CDR3 sequence (DNA): TGTGCCAGTACACCGGGGGCCATCAATCAGCCCCAGCATTTT. This codes for CASTPGAINQPQHF.